Listed here is a single TCR beta chain. Its matching antigen is unknown. TCRdb's copy holds only in-frame clones and misses some; the assay was immunoSEQ multiplex PCR. The sample contains about 120,000 clones, 75% to 95% of which appear only once. The data are from a study of T cell responses to AZD1222 COVID-19 vaccine. Broader study findings: Vaccine-associated CD4 TCRs spanned spike, dominant at 160-218 and 743-854.

The CDR3 contains 13 residues. CDR1 is SEHNR, CDR2 FQNEAQ, per germline (reference sequence). V lost 1 base to trimming and J lost 5 bases, with 5 bases between them. The sequence came from an adult in good health. The input for sequencing was peripheral blood, taken on day 0 of AZD1222 vaccination. This chain connects TRBV7-9 to TRBJ1-4; D possibly corresponds to TRBD1 (5 bases). This chain's CDR3 is CASSLGQNEKLFF. DNA for the CDR3: TGTGCCAGCAGCTTAGGACAGAATGAAAAACTGTTTTTT.